This is a list of T cell receptor beta chains from one sample in a study of T cells after posttransplantation cyclophosphamide. Profiled with immunoSEQ multiplex PCR; TCRdb holds only in-frame clones, not every one. The sample contains about 9,100 clones, none occurring once; under 4.5% lies in the top ten. Sequencing used PBMCs, obtained around 350 days after allogeneic stem cell transplant with posttransplant cyclophosphamide. The source of these receptors is a male patient in his 50s who received an allogeneic stem cell transplant from a related donor and was CMV-positive. Some T cells could come from the graft donor. CDR3s include the opening cysteine and the closing phenylalanine or tryptophan. Each record gives: J gene, D gene, CDR3 length, V gene, clone size, CDR3 DNA, CDR3 protein. D genes are given only for firm matches. Some rows mark clone size as missing; the rest say once, few, many or name a class of expanded clone.

j_call: TRBJ2-2
d_call: TRBD2
cdr3_length: 16
v_call: TRBV4-1
clone_size: many
cdr3_nt: TGCGCCAGCAGCCAAGTACTAGCGGGGGAGAACGGGGAGCTGTTTTTT
cdr3_aa: CASSQVLAGENGELFF

j_call: TRBJ2-1
d_call: TRBD2
cdr3_length: 15
v_call: TRBV15
clone_size: many
cdr3_nt: TGTGCCACCAGCGTATTTAGCGGGGGTTACAATGAGCAGTTCTTC
cdr3_aa: CATSVFSGGYNEQFF

j_call: TRBJ1-2
d_call: TRBD1
cdr3_length: 20
v_call: TRBV9
clone_size: many
cdr3_nt: TGTGCCAGCAGCGTAAGCTGGTTACAGGGGGCTCAGCCGGGTCGTTATGGCTACACCTTC
cdr3_aa: CASSVSWLQGAQPGRYGYTF

j_call: TRBJ2-2
d_call: NA
cdr3_length: 14
v_call: TRBV6-6
clone_size: many
cdr3_nt: TGTGCCAGCAGTTACGGCCTGTCCACCGGGGAGCTGTTTTTT
cdr3_aa: CASSYGLSTGELFF

j_call: TRBJ2-1
d_call: TRBD2
cdr3_length: 14
v_call: TRBV6-1
clone_size: many
cdr3_nt: TGTGCCAGCATCCCGGGGAGCGGGAGGGCCAAGCAGTTCTTC
cdr3_aa: CASIPGSGRAKQFF

j_call: TRBJ2-3
d_call: TRBD2
cdr3_length: 16
v_call: TRBV6-5
clone_size: many
cdr3_nt: TGTGCCAGCAGTTACTGGGGGGGTGGGGTCTCAGATACGCAGTATTTT
cdr3_aa: CASSYWGGGVSDTQYF

j_call: TRBJ1-2
d_call: NA
cdr3_length: 13
v_call: TRBV2
clone_size: many
cdr3_nt: TGTGCCAGCTCCCCGGGGGTTGCCTATGGCTACACCTTC
cdr3_aa: CASSPGVAYGYTF

j_call: TRBJ2-2
d_call: TRBD2
cdr3_length: 15
v_call: TRBV11-2
clone_size: many
cdr3_nt: TGTGCCAGCAGCTGGGGGACTAGCGCGGGCGGGGAGCTGTTTTTT
cdr3_aa: CASSWGTSAGGELFF

j_call: TRBJ1-2
d_call: NA
cdr3_length: 14
v_call: TRBV27
clone_size: many
cdr3_nt: TGTGCCAGTCGACAGGACAGTGATTACTATGGCTACACCTTC
cdr3_aa: CASRQDSDYYGYTF

j_call: TRBJ1-6
d_call: NA
cdr3_length: 16
v_call: TRBV7-2
clone_size: many
cdr3_nt: TGTGCCAGCAGCTTAGAATGGGGAGCTTATAATTCACCCCTCCACTTT
cdr3_aa: CASSLEWGAYNSPLHF

j_call: TRBJ2-2
d_call: NA
cdr3_length: 19
v_call: TRBV11-2
clone_size: few
cdr3_nt: TGTGCCAGCAGCTTAGTGTCGATGCGGGGGCGAGTCGTGCGCGGGGAGCTGTTTTTT
cdr3_aa: CASSLVSMRGRVVRGELFF

j_call: TRBJ2-1
d_call: NA
cdr3_length: 14
v_call: TRBV18
clone_size: many
cdr3_nt: TGTGCCAGCTCACCACCTAGCTACAGGTCCGCAGGGTTCTTC
cdr3_aa: CASSPPSYRSAGFF

j_call: TRBJ2-6
d_call: NA
cdr3_length: 16
v_call: TRBV9
clone_size: NA
cdr3_nt: TGTGCCAGCAGCCCAGGGCAGGTCTCCGGGGCCAACGTCCTGACTTTC
cdr3_aa: CASSPGQVSGANVLTF

j_call: TRBJ2-7
d_call: NA
cdr3_length: 15
v_call: TRBV19
clone_size: large
cdr3_nt: TGTGCCAGTAGTATATTTGGCGGGGAGTCCTACGAGCAGTACTTC
cdr3_aa: CASSIFGGESYEQYF

j_call: TRBJ2-3
d_call: NA
cdr3_length: 16
v_call: TRBV4-3
clone_size: medium-sized
cdr3_nt: TGCGCCAGCAGCCAAGAATACAGGGCGGGCACAGATACGCAGTATTTT
cdr3_aa: CASSQEYRAGTDTQYF

j_call: TRBJ1-1
d_call: NA
cdr3_length: 12
v_call: TRBV28
clone_size: many
cdr3_nt: TGTGCCAGCAGTTCAGGTAACACTGAAGCTTTCTTT
cdr3_aa: CASSSGNTEAFF

j_call: TRBJ2-7
d_call: NA
cdr3_length: 16
v_call: TRBV6-5
clone_size: many
cdr3_nt: TGTGCCAGCAGTTACCATTTCACAGAGAGATTCTACGAGCAGTACTTC
cdr3_aa: CASSYHFTERFYEQYF

j_call: TRBJ2-7
d_call: NA
cdr3_length: 13
v_call: TRBV11-2
clone_size: many
cdr3_nt: TGTGCCAGCAGCTTAGGACTTCCCTACGAGCAGTACTTC
cdr3_aa: CASSLGLPYEQYF

j_call: TRBJ2-5
d_call: NA
cdr3_length: 14
v_call: TRBV7-9
clone_size: many
cdr3_nt: TGTGCCAGCAGCTCATACGCCGAGCAAGAGACCCAGTACTTC
cdr3_aa: CASSSYAEQETQYF

j_call: TRBJ1-1
d_call: TRBD1
cdr3_length: 15
v_call: TRBV2
clone_size: many
cdr3_nt: TGTGCCAGCAGATCTCAGGGGGTGGGGAACACTGAAGCTTTCTTT
cdr3_aa: CASRSQGVGNTEAFF

j_call: TRBJ1-1
d_call: NA
cdr3_length: 13
v_call: TRBV11-3
clone_size: many
cdr3_nt: TGTGCCAGCAGCCCCGCAGTAAACACTGAAGCTTTCTTT
cdr3_aa: CASSPAVNTEAFF

j_call: TRBJ2-7
d_call: NA
cdr3_length: 16
v_call: TRBV18
clone_size: few
cdr3_nt: TGTGCCAGCTCAACTAATGGGGGCCCATCACACTACGAGCAGTACTTC
cdr3_aa: CASSTNGGPSHYEQYF

j_call: TRBJ1-2
d_call: NA
cdr3_length: 17
v_call: TRBV28
clone_size: many
cdr3_nt: TGTGCCAGCAGTCCGCCAGGTGGGCAGCTCCTGAGCTATGGCTACACCTTC
cdr3_aa: CASSPPGGQLLSYGYTF

j_call: TRBJ2-1
d_call: TRBD2
cdr3_length: 19
v_call: TRBV18
clone_size: many
cdr3_nt: TGTGCCAGCTCACCACCCGTTTCTATGACTAGCTGGGAATACAATGAGCAGTTCTTC
cdr3_aa: CASSPPVSMTSWEYNEQFF

j_call: TRBJ1-2
d_call: TRBD1
cdr3_length: 14
v_call: TRBV19
clone_size: many
cdr3_nt: TGTGCCAGTAGAACTATGGGACAGAGCTATGGCTACACCTTC
cdr3_aa: CASRTMGQSYGYTF

j_call: TRBJ2-2
d_call: NA
cdr3_length: 15
v_call: TRBV18
clone_size: many
cdr3_nt: TGTGCCAGCTCACCTCAGTCAGAAAACACCGGGGAGCTGTTTTTT
cdr3_aa: CASSPQSENTGELFF

j_call: TRBJ2-7
d_call: TRBD1
cdr3_length: 15
v_call: TRBV4-3
clone_size: NA
cdr3_nt: TGCGCCAGCAGCCAGCTGACAGGGGGCTCCTACGAGCAGTACTTC
cdr3_aa: CASSQLTGGSYEQYF

j_call: TRBJ2-5
d_call: NA
cdr3_length: 12
v_call: TRBV25-1
clone_size: many
cdr3_nt: TGTGCCAGCAGTGGCCTCGCGGGGACCCAGTACTTC
cdr3_aa: CASSGLAGTQYF

j_call: TRBJ1-5
d_call: TRBD1
cdr3_length: 16
v_call: TRBV4-1
clone_size: many
cdr3_nt: TGCGCCAGCAGCCAAGATCCTGACAGGGACGGACAGCCCCAGCATTTT
cdr3_aa: CASSQDPDRDGQPQHF

j_call: TRBJ1-5
d_call: NA
cdr3_length: 13
v_call: TRBV6-6
clone_size: many
cdr3_nt: TGTGCCAGCAGCCCGAAGGGGAATCAGCCCCAGCATTTT
cdr3_aa: CASSPKGNQPQHF

j_call: TRBJ2-3
d_call: TRBD2
cdr3_length: 15
v_call: TRBV28
clone_size: many
cdr3_nt: TGTGCCAGCAGTTTGGGACTAGCTGTCACAGATACGCAGTATTTT
cdr3_aa: CASSLGLAVTDTQYF

j_call: TRBJ2-7
d_call: TRBD2
cdr3_length: 19
v_call: TRBV6-8
clone_size: many
cdr3_nt: TGTGCCAGCAGTTATGGAAGTAGCGGGAGGGCCCTGTTTAAGTACGAGCAGTACTTC
cdr3_aa: CASSYGSSGRALFKYEQYF